Listed here are 14 T cell receptor beta chains from one sample, sequenced in a study of blood T cell repertoires in COVID-19. Produced via immunoSEQ multiplex PCR; TCRdb's table is partial and in-frame only. This table has about 75,000 clones, about 79% appearing once. The sample was peripheral blood. These receptors were obtained from a woman aged 50 to 60 with acute or convalescent COVID-19.

This chain uses TRBV18 with TRBJ2-2; 10 nucleotides match TRBD1. Germline loops: CDR1 KGHSH, CDR2 LQKENI. The CDR3 is made up of 15 amino acids. J gave up 5 bases and V 2 bases, and 2 bases lay outside the gene matches. The CDR3 region has the DNA TGTGCCAGCTCACCAGACAGGGGGCGTACCGGGGAGCTGTTTTTT. Translated: CASSPDRGRTGELFF. Full variable domain (rest looked up from reference TRBV18 and TRBJ2-2): NAGVMQNPRHLVRRRGQEARLRCSPMKGHSHVYWYRQLPEEGLKFMVYLQKENIIDESGMPKERFSAEFPKEGPSILRIQQVVRGDSAAYFCASSPDRGRTGELFFGEGSRLTVL.

V gene TRBV10-3 combines with J gene TRBJ1-1; perhaps TRBD1 as D (6 bases). The CDR3 has 13 amino acids. The germline V and J ends were trimmed by 6 bases and 0 bases, with 8 bases remaining between them. Germline assignment: CDR1 ENHRY and CDR2 SYGVKD. CDR3 loop: CAIRDSVNTEAFF. The CDR3, as DNA: TGTGCCATCAGGGACAGTGTGAACACTGAAGCTTTCTTT.

V and J are TRBV12-3 or TRBV12-4 and TRBJ2-7, with D perhaps TRBD1 (6 bases). This CDR3 has 13 residues. V shed 1 base and J shed 6 bases, with 10 bases lying between them. The CDR3 DNA reads TGTGCCAGCAGTTTAGTGGGACAAGTCGAGCAGTACTTC. This translates into CASSLVGQVEQYF.

This clone was detected a few times. This chain uses TRBV14 with TRBJ1-3; D remains unclear. The CDR3 spans 15 residues. Trimming took off 5 bases at V and 0 bases at J, with 11 bases between the two ends. Germline CDR1 and CDR2: SGHDN and FVKESK. The CDR3 sequence: CASSSPGSSGNTIYF. The CDR3 nucleotides read TGTGCCAGCAGCTCCCCTGGTAGCTCTGGAAACACCATATATTTT. Complete variable domain (other parts from reference TRBV14 and TRBJ1-3): EAGVTQFPSHSVIEKGQTVTLRCDPISGHDNLYWYRRVMGKEIKFLLHFVKESKQDESGMPNNRFLAERTGGTYSTLKVQPAELEDSGVYFCASSSPGSSGNTIYFGEGSWLTVV.

This clone is large (0.1 to 1%). This chain connects TRBV7-9 to TRBJ2-1; 9 nucleotides line up with TRBD2. The CDR3 is 15 amino acids. The germline V gene encodes CDR1 SEHNR and CDR2 FQNEAQ (reference sequence). V trimming: 7 bases; J trimming: 0 bases; junction bases outside the gene matches: 4. This CDR3 reads CASTAGGRSYNEQFF. The CDR3 DNA follows: TGTGCCAGCACAGCGGGGGGCCGCTCCTACAATGAGCAGTTCTTC.

This clone was counted between two and nine times. The chain carries TRBV7-2 and TRBJ2-7; tentative D call: TRBD2 (6 bases). This CDR3 has 14 residues. The V gene lost 6 bases and the J gene lost 3 bases, with 15 bases spanning the gap. Germline assignment: CDR1 SGHTA and CDR2 FQGNSA. The CDR3 protein is CASSSGLGRYEQYF. The DNA of the CDR3 is TGTGCCAGCAGTAGCGGACTGGGGCGCTACGAGCAGTACTTC.

This clone was seen a few times. The chain is built from TRBV6-1 and TRBJ2-7; 7 bases match TRBD1. The trim removed 2 bases at V and 4 bases at J, leaving 20 bases unmatched. The CDR3 totals 19 residues. The germline V gene encodes CDR1 MNHNS and CDR2 SASEGT. For the CDR3, the DNA is TGTGCCAGCAGTGAAAGGGCGCTGAGGGGACAGCCGATTTTATACGAGCAGTACTTC. Translated: CASSERALRGQPILYEQYF.

The rearrangement links TRBV10-3 to TRBJ1-1; TRBD1 is a possible D gene (6 bases). The CDR3 runs to 14 residues. CDR1 and CDR2 (germline): ENHRY, SYGVKD. The V end lost 4 bases, the J end lost 1 base, and 10 bases lay between the germline ends. CDR3 loop: CAISVDRQNTEAFF. In DNA, the CDR3 is TGTGCCATCAGTGTTGACAGGCAGAACACTGAAGCTTTCTTT.

V gene TRBV7-3 combines with J gene TRBJ1-2; D ambiguous. V gave up 5 bases and J gave up 1 base, with 11 bases separating them. The CDR3 runs to 14 residues. Germline-derived CDR1 and CDR2 are SGHTA and FQGTGA. The CDR3 protein is CASSPGPFNYGYTF. The CDR3 DNA follows: TGTGCCAGCAGCCCTGGGCCCTTTAACTATGGCTACACCTTC.

V usage is TRBV4-2 and J usage is TRBJ1-4; D is undetermined. Trimming pared 1 base from V and 14 bases from J, leaving 26 bases between. CDR1 is LGHNA and CDR2 is YNFKEQ in the germline V gene. The CDR3 runs to 17 residues. CDR3 sequence (DNA): TGTGCCAGCAGCCAAGCCGACGGGGTCGCCTCAACCGTGAGTCTGTTTTTT. As protein: CASSQADGVASTVSLFF.

The V and J genes are TRBV9 and TRBJ2-7; TRBD1 agrees at 9 bases. V shed 3 bases and J 4 bases; nucleotides not matched to a gene: 5. Germline CDR1 is SGDLS and CDR2 is YYNGEE. The CDR3 consists of 14 residues. CDR3 loop: CASSAGTGRYEQYF. DNA for the CDR3: TGTGCCAGCAGCGCTGGGACAGGGAGATACGAGCAGTACTTC.

The rearrangement joins TRBV19 to TRBJ2-5, with 12 positions matching TRBD2. V shed 5 bases, J shed 1 base, and the junction held 14 bases outside the gene matches. The CDR3 sequence is 19 residues long. CDR1 and CDR2 from the germline V gene are LNHDA and SQIVND (reference sequence). In nucleotides, the CDR3 is TGTGCCAGTAGTCCCTACCATTCTTCGACTAGCGGGAGCCAAGAGACCCAGTACTTC. It specifies CASSPYHSSTSGSQETQYF.

The chain has TRBV27 and TRBJ1-1, with TRBD1 as a possible D gene (6 bases). Germline loops: CDR1 MNHEY, CDR2 SMNVEV (reference sequence). CDR3 length: 14 residues. V lost 2 bases, J lost 3 bases, and 10 bases lay in between. The DNA for the CDR3 is TGTGCCAGCAGTTTAGGGGGCGCGGACACTGAAGCTTTCTTT. Protein: CASSLGGADTEAFF.

The rearrangement links TRBV7-2 to TRBJ2-1; TRBD2 might be the D (7 bases). The V gene lost 9 bases and the J gene lost 1 base, with 13 bases spanning the gap. The CDR3 has 14 amino acids. The germline V gene encodes CDR1 SGHTA and CDR2 FQGNSA. CDR3 amino acids: CASGGALSYNEQFF. As DNA, the CDR3 is TGTGCCAGTGGGGGGGCCCTATCCTACAATGAGCAGTTCTTC. Full variable domain (remainder filled in from reference TRBV7-2 and TRBJ2-1): GAGVSQSPSNKVTEKGKDVELRCDPISGHTALYWYRQSLGQGLEFLIYFQGNSAPDKSGLPSDRFSAERTGGSVSTLTIQRTQQEDSAVYLCASGGALSYNEQFFGPGTRLTVL.